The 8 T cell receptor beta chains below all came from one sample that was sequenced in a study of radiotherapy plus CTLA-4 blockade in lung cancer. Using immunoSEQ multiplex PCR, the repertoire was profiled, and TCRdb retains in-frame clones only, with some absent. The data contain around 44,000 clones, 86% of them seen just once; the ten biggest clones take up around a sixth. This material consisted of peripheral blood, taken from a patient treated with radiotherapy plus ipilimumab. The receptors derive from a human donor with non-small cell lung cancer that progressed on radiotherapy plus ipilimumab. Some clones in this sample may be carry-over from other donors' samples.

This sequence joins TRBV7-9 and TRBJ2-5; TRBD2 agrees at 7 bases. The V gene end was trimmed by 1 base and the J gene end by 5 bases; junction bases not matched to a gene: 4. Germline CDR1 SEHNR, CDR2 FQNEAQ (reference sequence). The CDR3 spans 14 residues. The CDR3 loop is CASSLVSGGETQYF. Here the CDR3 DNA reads TGTGCCAGCAGCTTAGTTTCCGGGGGGGAGACCCAGTACTTC.

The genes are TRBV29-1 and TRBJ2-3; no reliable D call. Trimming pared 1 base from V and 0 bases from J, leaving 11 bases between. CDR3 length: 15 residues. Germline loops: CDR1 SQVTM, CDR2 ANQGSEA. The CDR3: CSVEGSETSTDTQYF. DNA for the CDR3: TGCAGCGTTGAAGGGTCAGAGACAAGCACAGATACGCAGTATTTT.

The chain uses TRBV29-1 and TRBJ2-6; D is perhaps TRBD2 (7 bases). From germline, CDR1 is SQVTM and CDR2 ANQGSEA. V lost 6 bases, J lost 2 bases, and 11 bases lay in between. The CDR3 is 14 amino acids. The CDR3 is CSVRGGTGANVLTF. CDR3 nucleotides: TGCAGCGTAAGGGGGGGGACTGGGGCCAACGTCCTGACTTTC.

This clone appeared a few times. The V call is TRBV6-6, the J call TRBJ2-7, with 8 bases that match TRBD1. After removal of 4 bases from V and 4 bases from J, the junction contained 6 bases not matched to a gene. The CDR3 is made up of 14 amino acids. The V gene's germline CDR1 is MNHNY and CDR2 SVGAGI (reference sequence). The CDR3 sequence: CASSSGQGTYEQYF. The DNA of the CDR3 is TGTGCCAGCAGTTCCGGACAGGGAACGTACGAGCAGTACTTC.

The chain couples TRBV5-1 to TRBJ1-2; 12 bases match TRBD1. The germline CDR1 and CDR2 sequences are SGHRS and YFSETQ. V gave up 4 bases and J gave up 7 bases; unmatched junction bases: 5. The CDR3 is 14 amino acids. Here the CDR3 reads CASSQGQGASGYTF. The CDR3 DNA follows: TGCGCCAGCAGCCAGGGACAGGGGGCTTCTGGCTACACCTTC.

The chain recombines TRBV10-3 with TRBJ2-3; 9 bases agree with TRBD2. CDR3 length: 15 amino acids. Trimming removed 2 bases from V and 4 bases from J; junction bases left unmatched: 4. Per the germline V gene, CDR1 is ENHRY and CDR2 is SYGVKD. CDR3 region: CAISEKGLASDTQYF. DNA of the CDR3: TGTGCCATCAGTGAGAAGGGACTAGCCTCAGATACGCAGTATTTT.

Written as DNA, the CDR3 is TGTGCCAGCAAAATCGGGACAGGGGATTCACCCCTCCACTTT. Translation gives CASKIGTGDSPLHF. This sequence joins TRBV6-6 and TRBJ1-6; 10 bases line up with TRBD1. Germline V gene data show CDR1 as MNHNY and CDR2 as SVGAGI (reference sequence). The CDR3 runs to 14 residues. J gave up 8 bases and V 7 bases, and 5 bases lay outside the gene matches.

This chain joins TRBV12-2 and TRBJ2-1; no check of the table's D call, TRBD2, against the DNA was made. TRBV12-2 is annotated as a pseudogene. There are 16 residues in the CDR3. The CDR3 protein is CASRGGLAELFNEQFF. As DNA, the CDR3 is TGTGCAAGTCGGGGGGGACTAGCGGAACTTTTCAATGAGCAGTTCTTC.